A selection of T cell receptor beta chains follows, all from one sample in a study of blood T cell repertoires in COVID-19. Only in-frame clones appear in the TCRdb table, and some are missing; sequencing was by immunoSEQ multiplex PCR. The sample lists 100,000 to 150,000 clones, roughly 80% occurring once. Sequencing was done on a sample of peripheral blood. The receptors stem from a man at least 80 years old with COVID-19, enrolled during active disease. CDR3s include the opening cysteine and the closing phenylalanine or tryptophan. Fields, in order: CDR3 DNA, CDR3 protein, J gene, V gene, clone size, D gene. D genes are given only for firm matches. Clone size, where shown, is once, few, many, or a class for clones that have expanded.

CDR3 DNA: TGTGCCAGCAGCCCAGACAGGGTAGTCGACTATGGCTACACCTTC
CDR3 protein: CASSPDRVVDYGYTF
J gene: TRBJ1-2
V gene: TRBV7-2
clone size: .
D gene: TRBD1

CDR3 DNA: TGTGCCAGCAGCTTGGGGGGGATCACTGAAGCTTTCTTT
CDR3 protein: CASSLGGITEAFF
J gene: TRBJ1-1
V gene: TRBV11-3
clone size: many
D gene: .

CDR3 DNA: TGTGCCAGCAGCGTAGGGGGACAGACCTCCCTACTACGCACAGATACGCAGTATTTT
CDR3 protein: CASSVGGQTSLLRTDTQYF
J gene: TRBJ2-3
V gene: TRBV9
clone size: .
D gene: TRBD1

CDR3 DNA: TGCAGCGTTGAGACTCCGGGACAATTAAGCTTC
CDR3 protein: CSVETPGQLSF
J gene: TRBJ1-2
V gene: TRBV29-1
clone size: .
D gene: .

CDR3 DNA: TGTGCCAGCAGCTTGGCAAGCAGGGAGCAGTACTTC
CDR3 protein: CASSLASREQYF
J gene: TRBJ2-7
V gene: TRBV5-5
clone size: .
D gene: .

CDR3 DNA: TGTGCCAGCAGCTTGCTAGCGGGAGACTCCTACGAGCAGTACTTC
CDR3 protein: CASSLLAGDSYEQYF
J gene: TRBJ2-7
V gene: TRBV5-8
clone size: .
D gene: TRBD2

CDR3 DNA: TGTGCCAGTAGTAGTCCAGGGGGGCAAGGGTACACTGAAGCTTTCTTT
CDR3 protein: CASSSPGGQGYTEAFF
J gene: TRBJ1-1
V gene: TRBV19
clone size: .
D gene: TRBD1

CDR3 DNA: TGTGCCAGCAGTTACGGGGAGCCCTCTGGAAACACCATATATTTT
CDR3 protein: CASSYGEPSGNTIYF
J gene: TRBJ1-3
V gene: TRBV6-5
clone size: .
D gene: .

CDR3 DNA: TGTGCCAGTAGTATGACCGGGACTAGCGGATACAATGAGCAGTTCTTC
CDR3 protein: CASSMTGTSGYNEQFF
J gene: TRBJ2-1
V gene: TRBV19
clone size: .
D gene: TRBD2

CDR3 DNA: TGTGCCAGCAGCAACGGACTAGCGGGGACCAATGAGCAGTTCTTC
CDR3 protein: CASSNGLAGTNEQFF
J gene: TRBJ2-1
V gene: TRBV21-1
clone size: .
D gene: .

CDR3 DNA: TGTGCCAGAGGCAAGGGGACTAGCGGATACTCCTACGAGCAGTACTTC
CDR3 protein: CARGKGTSGYSYEQYF
J gene: TRBJ2-7
V gene: TRBV7-9
clone size: many
D gene: TRBD2

CDR3 DNA: TGTGCCAGCAGCTTAGGGGATAACTATGGCTACACCTTC
CDR3 protein: CASSLGDNYGYTF
J gene: TRBJ1-2
V gene: TRBV5-6
clone size: .
D gene: .

CDR3 DNA: TGCGCCAGCAGGCGAAAGGAAGGGACTAGCGGGAGTTCCTACAATGAGCAGTTCTTC
CDR3 protein: CASRRKEGTSGSSYNEQFF
J gene: TRBJ2-1
V gene: TRBV5-1
clone size: .
D gene: TRBD2

CDR3 DNA: TGTGCCAGCAGCGTGACTAGCGGGAGGGCAGGCGATACGCAGTATTTT
CDR3 protein: CASSVTSGRAGDTQYF
J gene: TRBJ2-3
V gene: TRBV7-8
clone size: .
D gene: TRBD2

CDR3 DNA: TGCGCCAGCAGCTTTCAGGGAAGGAACACTGAAGCTTTCTTT
CDR3 protein: CASSFQGRNTEAFF
J gene: TRBJ1-1
V gene: TRBV5-1
clone size: .
D gene: .

CDR3 DNA: TGTGCCAGCAGCTTAGATTCGGTGATAGCCGCTTTCTTT
CDR3 protein: CASSLDSVIAAFF
J gene: TRBJ1-1
V gene: TRBV11-2
clone size: few
D gene: .

CDR3 DNA: TGTGCCATCGCAGGGGCAGGGGGCTACGAGCAGTACTTC
CDR3 protein: CAIAGAGGYEQYF
J gene: TRBJ2-7
V gene: TRBV10-3
clone size: .
D gene: TRBD1

CDR3 DNA: TGTGCCAGCAGCCAAGTGGGGGCTCAAGAGGGTCTCTATGGCTACACCTTC
CDR3 protein: CASSQVGAQEGLYGYTF
J gene: TRBJ1-2
V gene: TRBV3-1/TRBV3-2
clone size: .
D gene: .

CDR3 DNA: TGTGCCAGTAGTATCGGGGACATTAATAGCAATCAGCCCCAGCATTTT
CDR3 protein: CASSIGDINSNQPQHF
J gene: TRBJ1-5
V gene: TRBV19
clone size: .
D gene: .

CDR3 DNA: TGCGCCAGCAGCCAGACACCCCGGGAGTCTCTGCTATCCCTCCACTTT
CDR3 protein: CASSQTPRESLLSLHF
J gene: TRBJ1-6
V gene: TRBV4-1
clone size: few
D gene: .

CDR3 DNA: TGTGCCAGCAGCCACCGAGGGGGGGCGGACTACACCTTC
CDR3 protein: CASSHRGGADYTF
J gene: TRBJ1-2
V gene: TRBV28
clone size: .
D gene: .

CDR3 DNA: TGTGCCAGCAGCAAAGCGGGTCGGACACGACGGAACATTCAGTACTTC
CDR3 protein: CASSKAGRTRRNIQYF
J gene: TRBJ2-4
V gene: TRBV21-1
clone size: .
D gene: .

CDR3 DNA: TGTGCCAGCAGTTTGACAGGGGGTACCTACGAGCAGTACTTC
CDR3 protein: CASSLTGGTYEQYF
J gene: TRBJ2-7
V gene: TRBV6-5
clone size: .
D gene: TRBD1